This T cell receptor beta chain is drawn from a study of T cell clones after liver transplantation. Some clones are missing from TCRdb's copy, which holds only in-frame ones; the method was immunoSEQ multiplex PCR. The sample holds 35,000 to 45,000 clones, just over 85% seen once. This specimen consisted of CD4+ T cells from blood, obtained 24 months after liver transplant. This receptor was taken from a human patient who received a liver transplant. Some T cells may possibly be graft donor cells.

CDR3 residues: CAHRLAGGSSYEQYF. The CDR3 DNA sequence: TGTGCCCACCGACTAGCGGGAGGTAGCTCCTACGAGCAGTACTTC. The V and J genes are TRBV28 and TRBJ2-7, with TRBD2 matching 13 bases. This CDR3 has 15 residues. CDR1 is MDHEN, CDR2 SYDVKM, per germline. The V segment lost 11 bases and the J segment 0 bases; nucleotides outside the gene matches: 7.